This T cell receptor (beta chain) was retrieved from a study of cytomegalovirus exposure and HLA in healthy donors. Study results and limitations: With later analysis, a missense DCLRE1C variant became linked to TCR beta V- and J-gene trimming.

PCR employed 60 Vbeta and 13 Jbeta primers. Under the authors' procedure: Unique TCR beta chains numbered about 80 million in a later analysis, with 10 million to 14 million shared. Only in-frame clones appear in the TCRdb table, and some are missing; sequencing was by immunoSEQ multiplex PCR. D and trimming come from the DNA, and the V and J calls and clone size come from that table. Among some 120,000 clones listed, roughly 78% were seen once. With regard to this clone: As yet, its antigen is unknown. Relative to the germline gene, one junction end is altered; a read error may explain this. At the DNA level, this CDR3 is encoded by other sequences in the same sample as well.

The CDR3 is made up of 16 amino acids. Germline values: CDR1 ENHRY, CDR2 SYGVKD. This chain uses TRBV10-3 with TRBJ2-2, with 9 bases aligning to TRBD2. The clonotype was recovered from a woman between 35 and 50 years old in good health and CMV-seronegative. The material sequenced was PBMCs. CDR3 region: CAISPHSGSGAGELFF. CDR3 DNA sequence: TGTGCCATCAGCCCTCATAGCGGGAGCGGGGCCGGAGAGCTGTTTTTT.